This T cell receptor beta chain was found in a study of T cells after yellow fever vaccination. This clonotype was found many times. The CDR3 runs 13 residues. Per germline, CDR1 LGHNT and CDR2 FRNRAP. Trimming removed 4 bases at V and 5 bases at J, with 9 bases between. MiXCR, run by TCRdb on the 5' RACE reads, gives a single entry per CDR3 protein. The table records tens of thousands of distinct CDR3 sequences, roughly 6% of them present only once. This chain joins TRBV12-5 and TRBJ1-5; D is unresolved. This TCR came from a man between 18 and 35 years old who received the YFV17D yellow fever vaccine. The sequencing used CD4+ T cells sorted from PBMCs, collected roughly 15 days after the first yellow fever vaccination. The CDR3 bases are TGTGCTAGTGGTTCAGACACCTATCAGCCCCAGCATTTT. It encodes CASGSDTYQPQHF.